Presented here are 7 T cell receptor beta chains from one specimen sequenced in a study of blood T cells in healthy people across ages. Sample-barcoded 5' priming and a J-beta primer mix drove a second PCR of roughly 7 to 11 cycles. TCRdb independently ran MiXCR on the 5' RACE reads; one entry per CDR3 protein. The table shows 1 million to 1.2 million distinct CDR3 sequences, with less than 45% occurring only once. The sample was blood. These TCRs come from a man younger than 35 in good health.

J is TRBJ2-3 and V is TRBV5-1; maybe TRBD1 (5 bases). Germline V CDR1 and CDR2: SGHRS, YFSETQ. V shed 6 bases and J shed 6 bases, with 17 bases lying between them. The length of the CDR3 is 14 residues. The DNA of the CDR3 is TGCGCCAGCAAAGTAGGGGATTTGGCGGATACGCAGTATTTT. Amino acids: CASKVGDLADTQYF.

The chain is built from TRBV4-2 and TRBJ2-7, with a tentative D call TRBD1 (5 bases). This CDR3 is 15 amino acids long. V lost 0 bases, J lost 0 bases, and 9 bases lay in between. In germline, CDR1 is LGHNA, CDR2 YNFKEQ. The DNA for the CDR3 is TGTGCCAGCAGCCAAGACAGGGAATCCTCCTACGAGCAGTACTTC. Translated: CASSQDRESSYEQYF.

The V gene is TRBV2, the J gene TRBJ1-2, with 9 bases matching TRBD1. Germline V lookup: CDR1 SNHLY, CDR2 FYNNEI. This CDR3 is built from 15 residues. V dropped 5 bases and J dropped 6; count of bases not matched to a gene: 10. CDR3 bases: TGTGCCAGCAGTCCCCAATGGGGACAGGGAGATGGCTACACCTTC. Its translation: CASSPQWGQGDGYTF.

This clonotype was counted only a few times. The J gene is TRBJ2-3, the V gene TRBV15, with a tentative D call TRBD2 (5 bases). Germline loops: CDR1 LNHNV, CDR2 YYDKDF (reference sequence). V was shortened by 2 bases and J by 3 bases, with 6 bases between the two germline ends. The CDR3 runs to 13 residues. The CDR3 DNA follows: TGTGCCACCAGCAGACTAGCAACAGATACGCAGTATTTT. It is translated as CATSRLATDTQYF.

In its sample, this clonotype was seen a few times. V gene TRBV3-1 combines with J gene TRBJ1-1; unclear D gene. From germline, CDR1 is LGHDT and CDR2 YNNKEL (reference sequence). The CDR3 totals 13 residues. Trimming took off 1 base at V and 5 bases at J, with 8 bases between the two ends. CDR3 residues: CASSQAGKTEAFF. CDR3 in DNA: TGTGCCAGCAGCCAAGCTGGGAAGACTGAAGCTTTCTTT.

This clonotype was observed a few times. The CDR3 DNA is TGCAGTGCTGAGCGCGGGACAGGCTACGGTGAGCAGTTCTTC. It translates to CSAERGTGYGEQFF. The V call is TRBV20-1, the J call TRBJ2-1; TRBD1 agrees at 8 bases. V was clipped by 5 bases and J by 9 bases; unmatched bases: 12. Germline CDR1 is DFQATT and CDR2 is SNEGSKA (reference sequence). This CDR3 spans 14 amino acids.

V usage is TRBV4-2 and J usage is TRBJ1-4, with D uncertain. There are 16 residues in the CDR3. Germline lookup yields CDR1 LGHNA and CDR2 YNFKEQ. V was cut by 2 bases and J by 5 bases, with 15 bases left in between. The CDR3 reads CASSQRLVLENEKLFF. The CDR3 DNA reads TGTGCCAGCAGCCAACGCCTGGTCCTCGAAAATGAAAAACTGTTTTTT.